This T cell receptor beta chain was documented in a study of blood T cells in healthy people across ages. Losses at the gene ends were 4 bases for V and 5 bases for J; bases not matched to a gene: 8. CDR1 and CDR2 from the germline V gene are SGHRS and YFSETQ. This CDR3 is built from 14 residues. Together with a sample-barcoded 5' primer, a J-beta primer mix was included in a second PCR lasting about 6 to 11 cycles. TCRdb re-called the 5' RACE reads through MiXCR, storing one row per CDR3 protein. The sample comprises about 1.8 million distinct CDR3 sequences, around half of which are singletons, and over 2% rests with the top ten.

The chain is built from TRBV5-1 and TRBJ2-7, with 8 bases aligning to TRBD2. The TCR was taken from a woman in her forties in good health. The sequencing sample was made of blood. This CDR3 is CASSTGGALDEQYF. The CDR3 DNA reads as TGCGCCAGCAGCACCGGGGGGGCGTTGGACGAGCAGTACTTC. The entire variable domain, with the rest obtained from reference TRBV5-1 and TRBJ2-7, is as follows: KAGVTQTPRYLIKTRGQQVTLSCSPISGHRSVSWYQQTPGQGLQFLFEYFSETQRNKGNFPGRFSGRQFSNSRSEMNVSTLELGDSALYLCASSTGGALDEQYFGPGTRLTVT.